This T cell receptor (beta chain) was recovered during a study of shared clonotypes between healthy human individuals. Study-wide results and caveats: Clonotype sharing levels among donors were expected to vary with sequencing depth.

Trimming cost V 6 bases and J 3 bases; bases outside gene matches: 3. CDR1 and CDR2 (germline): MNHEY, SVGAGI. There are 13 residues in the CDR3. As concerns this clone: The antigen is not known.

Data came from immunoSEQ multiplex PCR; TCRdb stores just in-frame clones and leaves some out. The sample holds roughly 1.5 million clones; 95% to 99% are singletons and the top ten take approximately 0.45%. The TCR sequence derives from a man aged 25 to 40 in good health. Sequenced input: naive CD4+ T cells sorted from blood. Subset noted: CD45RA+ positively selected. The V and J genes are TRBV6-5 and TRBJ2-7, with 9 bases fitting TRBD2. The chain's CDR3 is CASRPSGNYEQYF. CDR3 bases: TGTGCCAGCAGGCCTAGCGGGAACTACGAGCAGTACTTC.